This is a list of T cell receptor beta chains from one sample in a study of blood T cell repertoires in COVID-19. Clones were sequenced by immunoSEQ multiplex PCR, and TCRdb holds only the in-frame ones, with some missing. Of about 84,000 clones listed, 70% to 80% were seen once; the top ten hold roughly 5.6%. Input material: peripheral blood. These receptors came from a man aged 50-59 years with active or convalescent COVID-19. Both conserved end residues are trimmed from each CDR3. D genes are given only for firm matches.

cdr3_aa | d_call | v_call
ASSLPSGGAHEQY | TRBD2 | TRBV13
ASSLTTSGDEQF | TRBD2 | TRBV7-2
ASSPGHYSGDQETQY | . | TRBV4-1
ASSSEAEAF | . | TRBV5-1
AWSVSRTDYTGELF | . | TRBV30
ASSVAGPGNEQF | . | TRBV10-1
ASSFDRGWGYT | TRBD1 | TRBV13
ASSLALSTDTQY | . | TRBV27
ASSLSNSGVLTYNEQF | TRBD2 | TRBV11-2
ASSRTGLNSPLH | . | TRBV5-1
ASSVGQRGLDEQF | TRBD2 | TRBV9
AISESGGGEVNVLT | . | TRBV10-3
ASSQGDRPGGYT | TRBD1 | TRBV3-1/TRBV3-2
ASSLSQRLQTVNTEAF | . | TRBV3-1/TRBV3-2
ASSLVPYGSTDTQY | . | TRBV7-2
ASSARDISTDTQY | . | TRBV18
ASSETSAAGGELF | TRBD2 | TRBV2
AWSPPAGAADTQY | . | TRBV30
SASRQMTEAF | . | TRBV20-1
SASYGDSTDTQY | . | TRBV20-1
ASSMTENYGYT | . | TRBV2
ASSLGLEGAF | . | TRBV5-5
ASSYGRDSGNTIY | . | TRBV6-6
ASSVGRSAEAF | . | TRBV9
ASSPLGDRDGYT | TRBD1 | TRBV27
AADRDSYEQY | TRBD1 | TRBV2
ASSLRQGSRDTQY | TRBD1 | TRBV4-3
ASSPGQSPEKLF | TRBD1 | TRBV5-8
ASSTSGGATYEQF | TRBD2 | TRBV7-6
AIRGLAGEEQF | TRBD2 | TRBV10-3
ASSSSDGVYGYT | . | TRBV5-4
ASSLVETGDGNTIY | TRBD1 | TRBV5-6
ASSLPGQGSVRQF | TRBD1 | TRBV7-3
ATSRDGTGGYNEQF | TRBD1 | TRBV15
SASWGGAMNTEAF | . | TRBV20-1